This T cell receptor beta chain was identified in a study of blood T cell repertoires in COVID-19. V lost 5 bases, J lost 1 base, and 3 bases stayed unmatched. The CDR3 consists of 15 residues. The germline gives CDR1 MNHEY, CDR2 SVGAGI. In this sample, this clone turned up once. Assay: immunoSEQ multiplex PCR; the TCRdb copy retains only in-frame clones and omits some. Of some 150,000 clones listed, roughly 86% are singletons. This sequence was found in a woman aged 60-70 years with acute or convalescent COVID-19. Material: peripheral blood. The chain has TRBV6-5 and TRBJ2-2, with 8 positions matching TRBD1. CDR3 amino acids: CASSPGQGNTGELFF. As DNA, the CDR3 is TGTGCCAGCAGTCCTGGACAGGGGAACACCGGGGAGCTGTTTTTT.